This T cell receptor (beta chain) was sequenced for a study of control samples from healthy donors and cancer patients. This CDR3 spans 15 amino acids. Trimming took 4 bases from V and 7 from J, leaving 20 bases between them. The V gene's germline CDR1 is SGHRS and CDR2 YFSETQ. The repertoire was sequenced with immunoSEQ multiplex PCR; TCRdb's copy has only in-frame clones and lacks some. The table lists a few hundred thousand clones, 75% to 95% of them singletons. Material: PBMCs. This rearrangement joins TRBV5-1 to TRBJ1-2; D might be TRBD1 (5 bases). The source of this sequence is a man aged 35 to 55 with head and neck cancer. CDR3 protein: CASSTASGPGPGYTF. In nucleotides, the CDR3 is TGCGCCAGCAGCACGGCGTCGGGACCCGGTCCTGGCTACACCTTC. The full variable domain, completed using reference TRBV5-1 and TRBJ1-2, is KAGVTQTPRYLIKTRGQQVTLSCSPISGHRSVSWYQQTPGQGLQFLFEYFSETQRNKGNFPGRFSGRQFSNSRSEMNVSTLELGDSALYLCASSTASGPGPGYTFGSGTRLTVV.